What follows is one TCR beta chain and its context. Its antigen remains unknown. This sample is part of a study of beta chain features in type 1 diabetes. Study-wide points: Researchers report that Type 1 diabetes patients had moderately but significantly shorter TCRB CDR3s across all four CD4+ subsets.

Expressed TCRB transcripts got sequenced, as all isolated RNA was reverse transcribed. Assay used: immunoSEQ multiplex PCR; TCRdb lists only in-frame clones, some missing. The repertoire consists of roughly 700,000 clones, with roughly an eighth occurring once and the leading ten covering 0.022%. The V gene's germline CDR1 is KGHSH and CDR2 LQKENI. V lost 0 bases and J lost 4, with 10 bases in between. This CDR3 has 15 amino acids. The TCR comes from a man aged 18-30 years with type 1 diabetes. The J gene is TRBJ2-1, the V gene TRBV18; D may match TRBD1 or TRBD2 (7 bases each). Sequencing input: naive CD4+ T cells from blood. The CDR3 loop reads CASSPPQGGYNEQFF. In nucleotides, the CDR3 is TGTGCCAGCTCACCACCGCAGGGGGGGTACAATGAGCAGTTCTTC.